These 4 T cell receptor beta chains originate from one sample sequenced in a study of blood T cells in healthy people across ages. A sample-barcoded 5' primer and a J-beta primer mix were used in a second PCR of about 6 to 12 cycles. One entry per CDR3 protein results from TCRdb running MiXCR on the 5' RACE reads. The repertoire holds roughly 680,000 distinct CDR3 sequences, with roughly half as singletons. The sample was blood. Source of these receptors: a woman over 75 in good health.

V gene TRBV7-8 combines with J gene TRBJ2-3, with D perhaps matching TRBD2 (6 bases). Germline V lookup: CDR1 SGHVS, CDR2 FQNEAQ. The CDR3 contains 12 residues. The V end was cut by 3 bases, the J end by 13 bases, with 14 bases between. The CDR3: CASSLGLAIKYF. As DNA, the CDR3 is TGTGCCAGCAGCTTGGGGCTAGCGATAAAGTATTTT.

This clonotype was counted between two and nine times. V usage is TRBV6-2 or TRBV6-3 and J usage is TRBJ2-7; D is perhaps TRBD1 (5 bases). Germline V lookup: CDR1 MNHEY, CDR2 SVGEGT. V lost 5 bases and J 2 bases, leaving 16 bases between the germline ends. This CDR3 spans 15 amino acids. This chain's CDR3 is CASSTYQGSTYEQYF. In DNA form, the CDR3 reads TGTGCCAGCAGTACGTACCAGGGTAGCACCTACGAGCAGTACTTC.

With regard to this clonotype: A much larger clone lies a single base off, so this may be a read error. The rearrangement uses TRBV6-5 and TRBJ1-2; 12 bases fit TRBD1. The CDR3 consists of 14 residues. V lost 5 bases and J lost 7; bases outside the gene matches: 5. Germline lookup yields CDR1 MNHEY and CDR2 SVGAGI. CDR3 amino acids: CASSGTGGGSGYTF. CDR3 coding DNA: TGTGCCAGCAGTGGGACAGGGGGCGGGTCTGGCTACACCTTC.

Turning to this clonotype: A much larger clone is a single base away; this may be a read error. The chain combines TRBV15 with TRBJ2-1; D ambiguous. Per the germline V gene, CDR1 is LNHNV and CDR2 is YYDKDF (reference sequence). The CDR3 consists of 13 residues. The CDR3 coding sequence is TGTGCCACCGGCAGAGATATTAGGGATGAGCAGTTCTTC. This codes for CATGRDIRDEQFF. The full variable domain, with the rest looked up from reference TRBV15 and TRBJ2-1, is DAMVIQNPRYQVTQFGKPVTLSCSQTLNHNVMYWYQQKSSQAPKLLFHYYDKDFNNEADTPDNFQSRRPNTSFCFLDIRSPGLGDTAMYLCATGRDIRDEQFFGPGTRLTVL.